This is a list of T cell receptor beta chains from one sample in a study of blood T cell repertoires in COVID-19. TCRdb's table, derived via immunoSEQ multiplex PCR, lists solely in-frame clones and lacks some. The data show a few hundred thousand clones, around 88% seen once. Sequenced: PBMCs or T cells enriched from blood (not recorded which). These receptors were obtained from a woman aged 25-40 years who had been exposed to COVID-19. CDR3s leave out the opening cysteine and the closing phenylalanine or tryptophan. Each record gives: V gene, J gene, CDR3 protein.

v_gene: TRBV2; j_gene: TRBJ1-5; CDR3aa: ASSQGAAGQGQPQH
v_gene: TRBV12-3/TRBV12-4; j_gene: TRBJ1-1; CDR3aa: ASSSLSNTEAF
v_gene: TRBV5-1; j_gene: TRBJ1-5; CDR3aa: ASSLGQSNQPQH
v_gene: TRBV4-2; j_gene: TRBJ2-7; CDR3aa: ASSQESTGHYEQY
v_gene: TRBV5-1; j_gene: TRBJ2-1; CDR3aa: ASSLVQGAYSYNEQF
v_gene: TRBV11-3; j_gene: TRBJ2-3; CDR3aa: ASSLVGFSGGPTDTQY
v_gene: TRBV5-4; j_gene: TRBJ1-1; CDR3aa: ASSSGGGVSNTEAF
v_gene: TRBV5-4; j_gene: TRBJ1-1; CDR3aa: ASIGRADTEAF
v_gene: TRBV19; j_gene: TRBJ1-2; CDR3aa: ASSAVGTVLGYT
v_gene: TRBV9; j_gene: TRBJ1-6; CDR3aa: ASSVETGGIGNSPLH
v_gene: TRBV5-1; j_gene: TRBJ1-1; CDR3aa: ASSLLGATNTEAF
v_gene: TRBV4-1; j_gene: TRBJ2-1; CDR3aa: ASSQDGTSGAYNEQF
v_gene: TRBV28; j_gene: TRBJ1-4; CDR3aa: ASTLLRGQKLF
v_gene: TRBV5-4; j_gene: TRBJ2-1; CDR3aa: ASSLAGGVYNEQF
v_gene: TRBV29-1; j_gene: TRBJ1-2; CDR3aa: SVSDSPNYGYT
v_gene: TRBV9; j_gene: TRBJ1-2; CDR3aa: ASSVLGGGYT
v_gene: TRBV5-1; j_gene: TRBJ2-1; CDR3aa: ASSQDSGGGSYNEQF
v_gene: TRBV30; j_gene: TRBJ2-2; CDR3aa: AWSVVVGELF
v_gene: TRBV15; j_gene: TRBJ1-1; CDR3aa: ATSLLNHRGHSTEAF
v_gene: TRBV29-1; j_gene: TRBJ1-5; CDR3aa: SVSAGKNSNQPQH
v_gene: TRBV28; j_gene: TRBJ1-1; CDR3aa: ASSPRLMNTEAF
v_gene: TRBV27; j_gene: TRBJ1-3; CDR3aa: ASRLATGSGNTIY
v_gene: TRBV24-1; j_gene: TRBJ1-4; CDR3aa: ATPSEGYQATNEKLF
v_gene: TRBV5-1; j_gene: TRBJ2-2; CDR3aa: ASSSSLAGGITGELF
v_gene: TRBV25-1; j_gene: TRBJ1-2; CDR3aa: ASSRLAGGYT
v_gene: TRBV4-2; j_gene: TRBJ2-7; CDR3aa: ASSQEGQGFFHEQY
v_gene: TRBV9; j_gene: TRBJ2-1; CDR3aa: ASSPSTGWNEQF
v_gene: TRBV5-6; j_gene: TRBJ1-6; CDR3aa: ASSLYGTKNSPLH
v_gene: TRBV5-6; j_gene: TRBJ2-2; CDR3aa: ASSLYRDSYTGELF
v_gene: TRBV19; j_gene: TRBJ2-1; CDR3aa: ASSYEGDEQF
v_gene: TRBV2; j_gene: TRBJ1-2; CDR3aa: ASSVQGAGSGYT
v_gene: TRBV2; j_gene: TRBJ1-5; CDR3aa: ASTRTGGDQPQH
v_gene: TRBV5-4; j_gene: TRBJ2-7; CDR3aa: ASSLAGRGVLAYEQY
v_gene: TRBV7-8; j_gene: TRBJ2-1; CDR3aa: ASSLVGTGLEQF
v_gene: TRBV28; j_gene: TRBJ2-2; CDR3aa: ASVQGTISGELF
v_gene: TRBV5-1; j_gene: TRBJ1-1; CDR3aa: ASRDRRVAGNTEAF
v_gene: TRBV14; j_gene: TRBJ2-3; CDR3aa: ASSQGRPGLGDTQY
v_gene: TRBV7-2; j_gene: TRBJ2-7; CDR3aa: ASSFGAGRIYEQY
v_gene: TRBV7-2; j_gene: TRBJ2-1; CDR3aa: ASSLDVNLAGGQYEQF
v_gene: TRBV6-5; j_gene: TRBJ2-7; CDR3aa: ASSYSEPSYEQY
v_gene: TRBV5-1; j_gene: TRBJ1-6; CDR3aa: ASSLWGGGYNSPLH
v_gene: TRBV14; j_gene: TRBJ2-1; CDR3aa: ASSPSGVAAYNEQF
v_gene: TRBV18; j_gene: TRBJ1-1; CDR3aa: ASSPLTGNTEAF
v_gene: TRBV30; j_gene: TRBJ2-3; CDR3aa: AWKHPSDSTDTQY
v_gene: TRBV9; j_gene: TRBJ2-7; CDR3aa: ASSLGGDGLSYEQY
v_gene: TRBV24-1; j_gene: TRBJ2-1; CDR3aa: ATSVGAHIAGGPFSEQF
v_gene: TRBV28; j_gene: TRBJ2-1; CDR3aa: ASSLYRDRVYNEQF
v_gene: TRBV2; j_gene: TRBJ2-7; CDR3aa: ASSEAGGRAYEQY
v_gene: TRBV6-1; j_gene: TRBJ1-5; CDR3aa: ASSELGGTQH
v_gene: TRBV29-1; j_gene: TRBJ1-2; CDR3aa: SVEEGQVYGYT
v_gene: TRBV2; j_gene: TRBJ1-6; CDR3aa: ASSERRGLKPLH
v_gene: TRBV7-3; j_gene: TRBJ2-3; CDR3aa: ASSLSGGMADTQY
v_gene: TRBV7-2; j_gene: TRBJ2-1; CDR3aa: ASSPSSGGHYNEQF
v_gene: TRBV30; j_gene: TRBJ2-7; CDR3aa: AWSGSAGSYYEQY
v_gene: TRBV5-1; j_gene: TRBJ2-7; CDR3aa: ASKNRFTYEQY
v_gene: TRBV7-2; j_gene: TRBJ2-1; CDR3aa: ASSPVGTGNNEQF
v_gene: TRBV7-2; j_gene: TRBJ1-3; CDR3aa: ASSLGPGRGSGNTIY
v_gene: TRBV3-1/TRBV3-2; j_gene: TRBJ1-6; CDR3aa: ASSQDLPLAGSPLH
v_gene: TRBV30; j_gene: TRBJ1-1; CDR3aa: AWNTGGRGTEAF
v_gene: TRBV3-1/TRBV3-2; j_gene: TRBJ2-3; CDR3aa: ASSRGQTGADTQY